The T cell receptor (beta chain) described here comes from a study of shared clonotypes between healthy human individuals. Germline CDR1 reads SQVTM; CDR2 reads ANQGSEA. The CDR3 totals 11 residues. Trimming took 7 bases from V and 7 from J, leaving 11 bases between them. The assay was immunoSEQ multiplex PCR, and TCRdb's table has in-frame clones only and misses some. The sample has about 1.1 million clones, about 80% seen once. This clonotype was obtained from a man aged 18 to 29 in good health. Some clones in this sample may be carry-over from other donors' samples. This chain connects TRBV29-1 to TRBJ2-1; D possibly corresponds to TRBD1 (5 bases). Input material: memory CD4+ T cells from PBMCs. Documented subset: CD45RA-negative fraction. The CDR3 reads CSGTRVNEQFF. The CDR3 coding sequence is TGCAGCGGCACCAGGGTGAATGAGCAGTTCTTC.